This TCR beta chain is drawn from a study of blood T cell repertoires in COVID-19. CDR3 length: 15 residues. Deletions cut 0 bases from V and 2 bases from J, with 10 bases between. CDR1 MGHDK and CDR2 SYGVNS come from the germline V gene. How the authors handled the data: Using reference gene primer amplification, nucleated cell counts were estimated. Sequencing used immunoSEQ multiplex PCR; TCRdb keeps in-frame clones, though not all of them. That table supplies the V and J calls and clone size; D and trimming were determined from the DNA. Of 250,000 or so clones listed, around 89% are singletons. The chain carries TRBV25-1 and TRBJ1-2, with D possibly matching TRBD1 (6 bases). This TCR came from a man in his forties who had recovered from COVID-19. The material sequenced was PBMCs or T cells enriched from blood (not recorded which). The CDR3 sequence: CASSEYGTTNYGYTF. For the CDR3, the DNA is TGTGCCAGCAGTGAATACGGGACAACCAACTATGGCTACACCTTC.